A single sample is the source of the 15 T cell receptor beta chains below, sequenced in a study of blood T cell repertoires in COVID-19. Produced via immunoSEQ multiplex PCR; TCRdb's table is partial and in-frame only. The sample contains about 99,000 clones, 79% of which appear only once. Input material: peripheral blood. These receptor sequences come from a woman of 80 years or more with active or convalescent COVID-19.

The chain joins TRBV6-5 to TRBJ2-1, with TRBD2 identical over 12 bases. Germline CDR1 MNHEY, CDR2 SVGAGI. Germline trimming cut 4 bases from V and 2 bases from J; bases unmatched to any gene: 3. This CDR3 region has 16 residues. CDR3 loop: CASSSLAGGPYNEQFF. In nucleotides, the CDR3 is TGTGCCAGCAGTTCCCTAGCGGGAGGGCCCTACAATGAGCAGTTCTTC.

This clone has more than one count but fewer than ten. V and J are TRBV11-2 and TRBJ1-6; possibly TRBD1 for D (5 bases). From germline, CDR1 is SGHAT and CDR2 FQNNGV. The CDR3 runs 12 residues. With 6 bases removed from V and 7 bases from J, the gap between germline ends came to 7 bases. In DNA, the CDR3 is TGTGCCAGCAGACCAGGGAATTCACCCCTCCACTTT. Translated: CASRPGNSPLHF. The full variable domain, completed using reference TRBV11-2 and TRBJ1-6, is EAGVAQSPRYKIIEKRQSVAFWCNPISGHATLYWYQQILGQGPKLLIQFQNNGVVDDSQLPKDRFSAERLKGVDSTLKIQPAKLEDSAVYLCASRPGNSPLHFGNGTRLTVT.

The chain couples TRBV7-6 to TRBJ1-6, with 7 bases identical to TRBD1. Germline trimming cut 5 bases from V and 3 bases from J; bases unmatched to any gene: 16. Germline values: CDR1 SGHVS, CDR2 FNYEAQ. The CDR3 is made up of 19 amino acids. The CDR3 is CASSLQPRQGLDYNSPLHF. DNA of the CDR3: TGTGCCAGCAGCCTACAACCTCGACAGGGCCTAGACTATAATTCACCCCTCCACTTT. Supplemented by reference TRBV7-6 and TRBJ1-6, the full variable domain reads GAGVSQSPRYKVTKRGQDVALRCDPISGHVSLYWYRQALGQGPEFLTYFNYEAQQDKSGLPNDRFSAERPEGSISTLTIQRTEQRDSAMYRCASSLQPRQGLDYNSPLHFGNGTRLTVT.

The V gene is TRBV19, the J gene TRBJ1-2; TRBD1 agrees at 8 bases. The V segment lost 6 bases and the J segment 8 bases; nucleotides outside the gene matches: 11. This CDR3 region has 14 residues. Germline CDR1 reads LNHDA; CDR2 reads SQIVND (reference sequence). In nucleotides, the CDR3 is TGTGCCAGTAGGGACAACAGGCCAGGGGGCGGCTACACCTTC. Residues: CASRDNRPGGGYTF.

The J gene is TRBJ2-1, the V gene TRBV9; TRBD2 aligns across 12 bases. CDR1 SGDLS and CDR2 YYNGEE come from the germline V gene. This CDR3 region has 18 residues. J lost 10 bases, V lost 4 bases, and 18 bases had no gene match. The CDR3: CASSPTSYGLAGSGEQFF. The CDR3 region has the DNA TGTGCCAGCAGCCCAACTTCATATGGACTAGCGGGATCGGGGGAGCAGTTCTTC.

The chain has TRBV24-1 and TRBJ2-1; TRBD2 matches at 10 bases. The V gene's germline CDR1 is KGHDR and CDR2 SFDVKD. The CDR3 spans 17 residues. V was pared by 1 base and J by 8 bases, with 10 bases of the junction left unmatched. The CDR3, as DNA: TGTGCCACCAGTGATTTTTCCGTGAGCGGGAGGGGACATGAGCAGTTCTTC. It is translated as CATSDFSVSGRGHEQFF.

V gene TRBV5-1 combines with J gene TRBJ2-7; possibly TRBD2 for D (5 bases). V was pared by 1 base and J by 7 bases, with 15 bases between. CDR1 SGHRS and CDR2 YFSETQ come from the germline V gene. The CDR3 spans 14 residues. CDR3 in DNA: TGCGCCAGCAGCTTGCAGGACCCCTCGGGGGAGCAGTACTTC. It yields the protein CASSLQDPSGEQYF.

The chain carries TRBV24-1 and TRBJ2-1; 8 bases line up with TRBD1. V shed 3 bases, J shed 6 bases, and the junction held 9 bases outside the gene matches. CDR1 and CDR2 from the germline V gene are KGHDR and SFDVKD. CDR3 length: 16 amino acids. The CDR3 loop is CATSDNRGDGSNEQFF. In nucleotides, the CDR3 is TGTGCCACCAGTGATAACAGGGGGGACGGTAGCAATGAGCAGTTCTTC.

The chain is built from TRBV2 and TRBJ2-2, with 8 bases fitting TRBD2. This CDR3 spans 14 amino acids. The trim removed 8 bases at V and 11 bases at J, leaving 13 bases unmatched. CDR1 is SNHLY and CDR2 is FYNNEI in the germline V gene. This chain's CDR3 is CASGGGRGSYELFF. CDR3 coding DNA: TGTGCCAGCGGCGGGGGGAGGGGTAGCTATGAGCTGTTTTTT.

The chain carries TRBV6-5 and TRBJ2-5; weak D call: TRBD1 (6 bases). CDR1 is MNHEY and CDR2 is SVGAGI in the germline V gene. V lost 2 bases and J lost 4, with 11 bases in between. The CDR3 extends over 14 amino acids. Here the CDR3 DNA reads TGTGCCAGCAGTTACGGGGGCGCGGCAGAGACCCAGTACTTC. Protein product: CASSYGGAAETQYF.

The chain joins TRBV5-6 to TRBJ2-1; 10 nucleotides match TRBD1. Germline CDR1 and CDR2: SGHDT and YYEEEE. The CDR3 sequence is 15 residues long. V lost 3 bases and J lost 8; bases outside the gene matches: 8. The CDR3 reads CASSWTGGYTYEQFF. In nucleotides, the CDR3 is TGTGCCAGCAGCTGGACAGGGGGTTATACATATGAGCAGTTCTTC.

The V call is TRBV6-2 or TRBV6-3, the J call TRBJ1-1; D gene ambiguous. This CDR3 has 12 amino acids. Germline CDR1 MNHEY, CDR2 SVGEGT. V dropped 4 bases and J dropped 3 bases, with 6 bases sitting between them. CDR3 residues: CASSSVYTEAFF. As DNA, the CDR3 is TGTGCCAGCAGTTCTGTGTACACTGAAGCTTTCTTT.

The V call is TRBV28, the J call TRBJ2-4, with 15 bases fitting TRBD2. CDR3 size: 19 residues. Germline V gene lookup returns CDR1 MDHEN and CDR2 SYDVKM. The J segment lost 5 bases and the V segment lost 3 bases, leaving 11 bases of the junction unmatched. The CDR3 sequence: CASSFRTSGRAREENIQYF. CDR3 sequence (DNA): TGTGCCAGCAGTTTCCGGACTAGCGGGAGGGCCCGGGAGGAAAACATTCAGTACTTC. Combining the CDR3 with reference TRBV28 and TRBJ2-4 gives the whole variable domain DVKVTQSSRYLVKRTGEKVFLECVQDMDHENMFWYRQDPGLGLRLIYFSYDVKMKEKGDIPEGYSVSREKKERFSLILESASTNQTSMYLCASSFRTSGRAREENIQYFGAGTRLSVL.

A single count supports this clone. This chain uses TRBV18 with TRBJ2-1; TRBD1 matches at 8 bases. V trimming: 2 bases; J trimming: 6 bases; junction bases outside the gene matches: 6. From germline, CDR1 is KGHSH and CDR2 LQKENI. The CDR3 totals 15 residues. Here the CDR3 reads CASSPRQGMVNEQFF. The CDR3 bases are TGTGCCAGCTCACCAAGACAGGGGATGGTCAATGAGCAGTTCTTC.

The chain links TRBV6-5 to TRBJ1-2; 8 nucleotides match TRBD1. The CDR3 loop spans 14 amino acids. Per germline, CDR1 MNHEY and CDR2 SVGAGI. J gave up 2 bases and V 6 bases, and 5 bases lay outside the gene matches. CDR3 nucleotide sequence: TGTGCCAGCAGGGACCCAGGGGGCAACTATGGCTACACCTTC. As protein: CASRDPGGNYGYTF.